These 12 T cell receptor beta chains originate from one sample sequenced in a study of T-cell reconstitution after alpha-beta-depleted transplantation in children. During its preparation, the TCRbeta library received unique molecular identifiers. TCRdb re-analysed the PCR reads in MiXCR, keeping a single row per CDR3 protein. The sample lists under 450,000 distinct CDR3 sequences; around 15% were seen once. The source was PBMCs, mostly from graft donor cells, collected 360 days after TCRalphabeta/CD19-depleted stem cell transplant. These receptors were taken from a boy in the first two years of life who had a stem cell transplant for Wiskott-Aldrich syndrome, so the T cells may come from the graft donor.

The chain couples TRBV2 to TRBJ2-1; 15 bases line up with TRBD2. Germline CDR1 reads SNHLY; CDR2 reads FYNNEI. The trim removed 11 bases at V and 7 bases at J, leaving 18 bases unmatched. The CDR3 spans 18 residues. CDR3 in amino acids: CAFSFGLAGGKGLNEQFF. The CDR3 DNA is TGTGCCTTCAGTTTCGGACTAGCGGGAGGGAAGGGCCTTAATGAGCAGTTCTTC.

The J gene is TRBJ2-7, the V gene TRBV14, with D possibly being TRBD1 (6 bases). Trimming took 4 bases from V and 3 from J, leaving 10 bases between them. This CDR3 region has 13 residues. Germline V gene sequence: CDR1 SGHDN, CDR2 FVKESK. CDR3 sequence (DNA): TGTGCCAGCAGCCGGGGGCCCAACTACGAGCAGTACTTC. As protein: CASSRGPNYEQYF.

This clonotype was seen at least ten times. CDR3 nucleotide sequence: TGTGCCAGCAGCCCCGCCGGGACTAGATCCTACGAGCAGTACTTC. Protein sequence: CASSPAGTRSYEQYF. The chain combines TRBV7-2 with TRBJ2-7, with 8 bases aligning to TRBD2. Germline loops: CDR1 SGHTA, CDR2 FQGNSA. CDR3 length: 15 amino acids. Trimming removed 5 bases from V and 1 base from J; junction bases left unmatched: 7.

This chain links TRBV7-2 with TRBJ2-3; D unresolved. V lost 5 bases, J lost 8 bases, and 20 bases lay in between. CDR1 is SGHTA, CDR2 FQGNSA, per germline. The CDR3 contains 15 residues. CDR3: CASSPEDYSRGTQYF. The CDR3 DNA reads TGTGCCAGCAGCCCCGAAGATTACTCGCGAGGTACGCAGTATTTT. Together with reference TRBV7-2 and TRBJ2-3, the CDR3 gives the full variable domain: GAGVSQSPSNKVTEKGKDVELRCDPISGHTALYWYRQSLGQGLEFLIYFQGNSAPDKSGLPSDRFSAERTGGSVSTLTIQRTQQEDSAVYLCASSPEDYSRGTQYFGPGTRLTVL.

This clonotype was picked up a small number of times. CDR3 nucleotides: TGCAGCGTTGATAGGGGGGCCAATGAGCAGTTCTTC. Amino acid sequence: CSVDRGANEQFF. The chain links TRBV29-1 to TRBJ2-1; the D call may be TRBD1 or TRBD2 (6 bases each). Germline CDR1 is SQVTM and CDR2 is ANQGSEA. V was pared by 3 bases and J by 6 bases, with 9 bases between. The CDR3 is made up of 12 amino acids.

This clonotype was counted between two and nine times. The rearrangement joins TRBV29-1 to TRBJ2-3; 8 bases line up with TRBD2. The CDR3 runs to 15 residues. In germline, CDR1 is SQVTM, CDR2 ANQGSEA. V lost 5 bases, J lost 2 bases, and 9 bases stayed unmatched. The CDR3, as DNA: TGCAGCGTTCTGGGAGGACTAGCAAACACAGATACGCAGTATTTT. Protein product: CSVLGGLANTDTQYF.

The chain combines TRBV9 with TRBJ1-2, with TRBD1 matching over 10 bases. The CDR3 loop spans 15 amino acids. Trimming took 4 bases from V and 6 from J; bases not matched to a gene: 9. Germline values: CDR1 SGDLS, CDR2 YYNGEE. CDR3 amino acids: CASSPRPGTGDGYTF. The CDR3 coding sequence is TGTGCCAGCAGCCCTCGCCCCGGGACAGGGGATGGCTACACCTTC.

Comment on this clonotype: Relative to the germline gene, one junction end is altered; a read error may explain this. The V call is TRBV18, the J call TRBJ2-5; D remains ambiguous. CDR1 is KGHSH, CDR2 LQKENI, per germline. The CDR3 contains 17 residues. Here the CDR3 DNA reads TGTGCCAGCTCACGGAAAAAAAAACAGATTTACCAAGAGACCCACTACTTC. Encoded protein: CASSRKKKQIYQETHYF.

The chain employs TRBV4-2 and TRBJ2-1, with 14 bases matching TRBD2. J lost 10 bases, V lost 3 bases, and 5 bases had no gene match. CDR1 LGHNA and CDR2 YNFKEQ come from the germline V gene. This CDR3 region has 15 residues. CDR3: CASSQGLAGAREQFF. In nucleotides, the CDR3 is TGTGCCAGCAGCCAGGGACTAGCGGGGGCCCGGGAGCAGTTCTTC.

V usage is TRBV5-1 and J usage is TRBJ2-5, with TRBD1 identical over 7 bases. The CDR3 has 15 amino acids. Germline-derived CDR1 and CDR2 are SGHRS and YFSETQ. After removal of 5 bases from V and 2 bases from J, the junction contained 9 bases not matched to a gene. The CDR3 loop is CASSFIPGQQETQYF. The DNA for the CDR3 is TGCGCCAGCAGTTTTATACCGGGACAGCAAGAGACCCAGTACTTC.

This rearrangement joins TRBV18 to TRBJ2-6; unclear D gene. The CDR3 consists of 16 residues. In germline, CDR1 is KGHSH, CDR2 LQKENI. The V gene lost 6 bases and the J gene lost 0 bases, with 12 bases spanning the gap. The CDR3 here is CASSQMGGSGANVLTF. DNA for the CDR3: TGTGCCAGCTCCCAGATGGGTGGCTCTGGGGCCAACGTCCTGACTTTC. Full variable domain (rest looked up from reference TRBV18 and TRBJ2-6): NAGVMQNPRHLVRRRGQEARLRCSPMKGHSHVYWYRQLPEEGLKFMVYLQKENIIDESGMPKERFSAEFPKEGPSILRIQQVVRGDSAAYFCASSQMGGSGANVLTFGAGSRLTVL.

This clonotype was counted many times. The chain uses TRBV7-9 and TRBJ1-3, with D unclear. The CDR3 runs to 16 residues. The germline V gene encodes CDR1 SEHNR and CDR2 FQNEAQ (reference sequence). Trimming left V 3 bases short and J 0 bases short, with 12 bases between. CDR3 amino acids: CASSFGRSYSGNTIYF. CDR3 coding DNA: TGTGCCAGCAGCTTCGGCAGGAGTTACTCTGGAAACACCATATATTTT. Variable domain in full (rest from reference TRBV7-9 and TRBJ1-3): DTGVSQNPRHKITKRGQNVTFRCDPISEHNRLYWYRQTLGQGPEFLTYFQNEAQLEKSRLLSDRFSAERPKGSFSTLEIQRTEQGDSAMYLCASSFGRSYSGNTIYFGEGSWLTVV.